This record concerns one T cell receptor (beta chain) sequence. The data stem from a study of identical twins. The V gene's germline CDR1 is LGHDT and CDR2 YNNKEL (reference sequence). The CDR3 runs 15 residues. Trimming removed 5 bases from V and 5 bases from J; junction bases left unmatched: 10. MiXCR was run by TCRdb on the 5' RACE reads, yielding one entry per CDR3 protein. The table has just under 650,000 distinct CDR3 sequences, under 8.5% seen once. The sample also formed part of further work on yellow fever vaccine responses in identical twins.

The sample consisted of PBMCs. The chain employs TRBV3-1 and TRBJ2-5, with 8 positions matching TRBD1. This receptor was identified in a woman aged 18-35 years in good health. CDR3 residues: CASSWPGQVRETQYF. The CDR3, as DNA: TGTGCCAGCAGCTGGCCGGGACAGGTTCGGGAGACCCAGTACTTC.